One and the same sample provided the 16 T cell receptor beta chains below, sequenced in a study of cytomegalovirus exposure and HLA in healthy donors. Primers included in the PCR were 60 Vbeta and 13 Jbeta primers. The repertoire was sequenced with immunoSEQ multiplex PCR; TCRdb's copy has only in-frame clones and lacks some. This table has under 150,000 clones, 65% to 85% appearing once. The sequenced material came from PBMCs. The receptors stem from a boy between 10 and 17 years old in good health and CMV-seronegative.

This clone was found once. The chain carries TRBV2 and TRBJ1-1; 8 nucleotides align to TRBD1. CDR1 is SNHLY, CDR2 FYNNEI, per germline. J lost 0 bases, V lost 7 bases, and 4 bases had no gene match. This CDR3 has 14 residues. The CDR3 DNA reads TGTGCCAGCACACAGGGGGTCGTGAACACTGAAGCTTTCTTT. It is translated as CASTQGVVNTEAFF.

The chain couples TRBV2 to TRBJ2-1, with 8 bases identical to TRBD2. The CDR3 covers 18 residues. Trimming cost V 4 bases and J 3 bases; bases outside gene matches: 14. CDR1 is SNHLY, CDR2 FYNNEI, per germline. CDR3 sequence (DNA): TGTGCCAGCAGTGGGTTATATGAAGCGGGAGTAATCTACAATGAGCAGTTCTTC. Translated, it gives CASSGLYEAGVIYNEQFF.

A remark on this clone: A junction boundary mismatches the germline segment, possibly from a read error. V and J are TRBV29-1 and TRBJ2-1; 9 bases align to TRBD2. Germline lookup yields CDR1 SQVTM and CDR2 ANQGSEA. This CDR3 region has 12 residues. CDR3 amino acids: CSVEGLANEQFF. CDR3 in DNA: TGCAGCGTGGAAGGACTAGCGAACGAGCAGTTCTTC.

The V and J genes are TRBV5-6 and TRBJ1-1; D might be TRBD1 (5 bases). CDR3 length: 14 amino acids. V gave up 1 base and J gave up 1 base, with 8 bases separating them. Germline V gene sequence: CDR1 SGHDT, CDR2 YYEEEE. CDR3 nucleotides: TGTGCCAGCAGCTTGCGGGGGGAGAACACTGAAGCTTTCTTT. This translates into CASSLRGENTEAFF.

The chain links TRBV9 to TRBJ1-2; no clear D gene. This CDR3 comprises 13 residues. Per germline, CDR1 SGDLS and CDR2 YYNGEE. V lost 0 bases, J lost 4 bases, and 7 bases lay in between. The CDR3 is CASSVGGSYGYTF. CDR3 DNA sequence: TGTGCCAGCAGCGTAGGAGGGTCCTATGGCTACACCTTC.

The genes are TRBV4-3 and TRBJ2-1; possible D gene TRBD1, 7 bases. Deletions cut 4 bases from V and 4 bases from J, with 17 bases between. CDR3 length equals 16 residues. Per germline, CDR1 LGHNA and CDR2 YSLEER. CDR3 residues: CASSPGGSGAYNEQFF. The CDR3 DNA is TGCGCCAGCAGCCCAGGGGGGAGCGGAGCGTACAATGAGCAGTTCTTC.

This chain links TRBV5-6 with TRBJ2-5; 7 bases line up with TRBD1. The J call is in doubt because the DNA end fits TRBJ2-7 better. Germline CDR1 SGHDT, CDR2 YYEEEE. This CDR3 contains 14 residues. The CDR3 DNA sequence: TGTGCCAGCAGCGGCCGGGACAGACCATACGAGCAGTACTTC. Translation gives CASSGRDRPYEQYF.

The chain is built from TRBV6-1 and TRBJ1-1; D unclear. The germline V gene has CDR1 MNHNS and CDR2 SASEGT. The CDR3 totals 13 residues. Trimming removed 1 base from V and 0 bases from J, with 3 bases in between. The CDR3 sequence is CASSEVVNTEAFF. In DNA, the CDR3 is TGTGCCAGCAGTGAAGTAGTGAACACTGAAGCTTTCTTT.

The J gene is TRBJ2-1, the V gene TRBV7-2, with D maybe TRBD2 (6 bases). The CDR3 consists of 14 residues. Trimming cost V 2 bases and J 10 bases, with 15 bases left between them. In germline, CDR1 is SGHTA, CDR2 FQGNSA. CDR3 sequence (DNA): TGTGCCAGCAGCTTATGGAGGGGCCCGGAGGAGCAGTTCTTC. The encoded protein is CASSLWRGPEEQFF.

The genes are TRBV7-2 and TRBJ2-7, with TRBD2 matching over 7 bases. Germline CDR1 reads SGHTA; CDR2 reads FQGNSA. V was pared by 4 bases and J by 0 bases, with 6 bases of the junction left unmatched. CDR3 size: 15 residues. The CDR3 sequence: CASSYSGTTSYEQYF. The DNA for the CDR3 is TGTGCCAGCAGCTACTCCGGGACTACCTCCTACGAGCAGTACTTC.

The count of this clone is one. The V gene is TRBV5-6, the J gene TRBJ2-1, with TRBD2 matching 8 bases. The CDR3 has 15 amino acids. Germline V gives CDR1 SGHDT, CDR2 YYEEEE. V was clipped by 1 base and J by 9 bases; unmatched bases: 9. The CDR3 coding sequence is TGTGCCAGCAGCTTGCTTCGGGAGGGCCGCGGTGAGCAGTTCTTC. This codes for CASSLLREGRGEQFF.

The V gene is TRBV6-1, the J gene TRBJ2-4; 8 bases match TRBD1. Germline CDR1 reads MNHNS; CDR2 reads SASEGT. The CDR3 sequence is 15 residues long. The junction had 1 base not matched to a gene; V was cut back by 1 base and J by 2 bases. CDR3 DNA sequence: TGTGCCAGCAGTGAAGTCAGGGGGCCCAAAAACATTCAGTACTTC. It encodes CASSEVRGPKNIQYF.

The chain uses TRBV5-1 and TRBJ2-1; 9 nucleotides align to TRBD1. The CDR3 is 15 amino acids. V lost 6 bases to trimming and J lost 4 bases; unmatched junction nucleotides: 8. Germline V gene data show CDR1 as SGHRS and CDR2 as YFSETQ. In nucleotides, the CDR3 is TGCGCCAGCACCCCCCGGGACAGGGAATACAATGAGCAGTTCTTC. Amino acid sequence: CASTPRDREYNEQFF.

CDR3 loop: CASAHRGQGGEKLFF. The CDR3 DNA follows: TGTGCCAGCGCACACCGTGGACAGGGAGGGGAAAAACTGTTTTTT. The V call is TRBV6-6, the J call TRBJ1-4; 8 bases match TRBD1. Germline V gene sequence: CDR1 MNHNY, CDR2 SVGAGI (reference sequence). Losses at the gene ends were 8 bases for V and 8 bases for J; bases not matched to a gene: 13. The CDR3 has 15 amino acids.

This clone was seen a few times. This chain links TRBV4-1 with TRBJ2-1, with 13 bases aligning to TRBD2. Germline V lookup: CDR1 MGHRA, CDR2 YSYEKL. Germline trimming cut 1 base from V and 9 bases from J; bases unmatched to any gene: 6. The CDR3 contains 16 residues. This CDR3 reads CASSQVGLAGVVEQFF. The CDR3 DNA reads as TGCGCCAGCAGCCAAGTTGGACTAGCGGGAGTCGTTGAGCAGTTCTTC.

The genes are TRBV5-6 and TRBJ2-1; TRBD2 is a possible D gene (5 bases). V shed 0 bases and J shed 0 bases, with 19 bases lying between them. This CDR3 has 19 residues. CDR1 and CDR2 from the germline V gene are SGHDT and YYEEEE. CDR3 residues: CASSLEDSFSTVSYNEQFF. Written as DNA, the CDR3 is TGTGCCAGCAGCTTGGAGGACTCTTTTAGCACAGTCTCCTACAATGAGCAGTTCTTC.